The 2 T cell receptor beta chains reported below all come from one sample, sequenced in a study of blood T cell repertoires in COVID-19. Method: immunoSEQ multiplex PCR; TCRdb's copy keeps in-frame clones and lacks some. This repertoire shows about 140,000 clones, approximately 91% found once; its top ten account for 1.5% to 2%. The specimen sequenced was peripheral blood. These receptors originate from a man aged 65 to 79 with acute or convalescent COVID-19.

The chain uses TRBV15 and TRBJ2-2, with a weak D call TRBD1 (5 bases). With 0 bases removed from V and 4 bases from J, the gap between germline ends came to 18 bases. Germline assignment: CDR1 LNHNV and CDR2 YYDKDF (reference sequence). The CDR3 contains 18 residues. Here the CDR3 DNA reads TGTGCCACCAGCAGAGAGATCCCTGGGCCAGGGATCACCGGGGAGCTGTTTTTT. Amino acid sequence: CATSREIPGPGITGELFF.

This clone was seen only once. The chain couples TRBV5-1 to TRBJ1-2; D may be TRBD1 (5 bases). CDR3 length equals 13 residues. V was clipped by 0 bases and J by 7 bases, with 10 bases between them. Germline-derived CDR1 and CDR2 are SGHRS and YFSETQ. The DNA of the CDR3 is TGCGCCAGCAGCTTGGATGGGGGGAGTGGCTACACCTTC. Translated: CASSLDGGSGYTF.